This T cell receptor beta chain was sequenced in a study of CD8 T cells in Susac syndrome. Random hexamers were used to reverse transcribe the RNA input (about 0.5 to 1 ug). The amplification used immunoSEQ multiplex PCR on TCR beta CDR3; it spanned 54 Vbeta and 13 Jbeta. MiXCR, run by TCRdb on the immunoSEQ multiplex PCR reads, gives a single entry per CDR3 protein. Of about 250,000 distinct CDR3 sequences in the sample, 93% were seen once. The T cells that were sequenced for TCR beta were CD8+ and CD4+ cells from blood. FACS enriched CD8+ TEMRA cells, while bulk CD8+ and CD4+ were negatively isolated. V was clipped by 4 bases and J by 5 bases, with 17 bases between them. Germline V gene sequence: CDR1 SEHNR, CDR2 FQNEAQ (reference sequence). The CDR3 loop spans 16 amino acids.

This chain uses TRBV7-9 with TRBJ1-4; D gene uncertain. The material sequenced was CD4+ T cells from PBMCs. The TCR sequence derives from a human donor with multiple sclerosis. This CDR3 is CASSSPGSIWNEKLFF. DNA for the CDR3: TGTGCCAGCAGCTCCCCTGGGTCAATATGGAATGAAAAACTGTTTTTT.